The present T cell receptor (beta chain) was sequenced within a study of shared clonotypes between healthy human individuals. Study information: Aged 18 to 49, the donors were two women and a few men.

Clones were sequenced by immunoSEQ multiplex PCR, and TCRdb holds only the in-frame ones, with some missing. Of some 980,000 clones in the sample, approximately 80% were seen once. The CDR3 has 17 amino acids. Germline V gene data show CDR1 as LGHNA and CDR2 as YSLEER. Trimming pared 0 bases from V and 0 bases from J, leaving 11 bases between. The chain recombines TRBV4-3 with TRBJ2-2; tentative D call: TRBD2 (6 bases). This sequence was found in a young man in good health. Sequenced input: memory CD4+ T cells sorted from blood. The sample's subset: CD45RA-negative fraction. The CDR3 DNA is TGCGCCAGCAGCCAAGAGTGGAGGACTACGAACACCGGGGAGCTGTTTTTT. Amino acids: CASSQEWRTTNTGELFF.